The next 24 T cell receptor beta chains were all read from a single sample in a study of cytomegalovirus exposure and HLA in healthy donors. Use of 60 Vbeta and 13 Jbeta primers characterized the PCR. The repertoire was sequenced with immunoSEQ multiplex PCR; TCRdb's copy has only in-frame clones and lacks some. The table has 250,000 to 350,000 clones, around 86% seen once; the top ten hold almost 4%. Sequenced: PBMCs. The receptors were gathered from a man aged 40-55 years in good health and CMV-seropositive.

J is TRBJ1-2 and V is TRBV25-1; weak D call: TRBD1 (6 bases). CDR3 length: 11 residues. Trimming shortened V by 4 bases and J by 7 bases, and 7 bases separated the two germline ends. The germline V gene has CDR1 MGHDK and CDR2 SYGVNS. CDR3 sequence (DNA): TGTGCCAGCAGTGCCAGGGGTGGCTACACCTTC. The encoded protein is CASSARGGYTF.

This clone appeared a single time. This CDR3 reads CASTPVSTSWREAFF. CDR3 bases: TGTGCCAGCACCCCTGTCAGCACTTCATGGAGGGAAGCTTTCTTT. The V gene is TRBV27, the J gene TRBJ1-1; D gene ambiguous. V gave up 7 bases and J gave up 8 bases, with 23 bases separating them. The germline V gene encodes CDR1 MNHEY and CDR2 SMNVEV (reference sequence). This CDR3 region has 15 residues.

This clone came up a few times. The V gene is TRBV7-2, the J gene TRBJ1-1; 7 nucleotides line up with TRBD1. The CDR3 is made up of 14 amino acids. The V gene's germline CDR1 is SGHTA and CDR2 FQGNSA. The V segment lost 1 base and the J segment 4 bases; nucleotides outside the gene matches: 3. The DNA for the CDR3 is TGTGCCAGCAGCTTAGAGGCAGGGGGCACTGAAGCTTTCTTT. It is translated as CASSLEAGGTEAFF.

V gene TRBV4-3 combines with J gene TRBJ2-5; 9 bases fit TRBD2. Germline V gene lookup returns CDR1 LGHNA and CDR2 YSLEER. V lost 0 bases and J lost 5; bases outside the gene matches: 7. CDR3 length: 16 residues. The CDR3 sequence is CASSQDGGGREETQYF. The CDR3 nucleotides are TGCGCCAGCAGCCAAGATGGCGGCGGGAGGGAGGAGACCCAGTACTTC.

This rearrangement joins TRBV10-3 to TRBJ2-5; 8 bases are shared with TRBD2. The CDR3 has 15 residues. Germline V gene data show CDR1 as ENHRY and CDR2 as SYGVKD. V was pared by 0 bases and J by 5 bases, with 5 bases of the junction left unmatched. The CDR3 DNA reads TGTGCCATCAGTGAGTCACGGGAGGGGTTGGAGACCCAGTACTTC. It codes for CAISESREGLETQYF.

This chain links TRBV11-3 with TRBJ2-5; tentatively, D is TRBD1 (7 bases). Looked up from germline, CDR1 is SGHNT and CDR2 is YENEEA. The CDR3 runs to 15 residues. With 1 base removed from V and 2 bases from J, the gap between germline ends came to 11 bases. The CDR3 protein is CASSLGQGGQETQYF. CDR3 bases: TGTGCCAGCAGCTTAGGCCAGGGGGGTCAAGAGACCCAGTACTTC.

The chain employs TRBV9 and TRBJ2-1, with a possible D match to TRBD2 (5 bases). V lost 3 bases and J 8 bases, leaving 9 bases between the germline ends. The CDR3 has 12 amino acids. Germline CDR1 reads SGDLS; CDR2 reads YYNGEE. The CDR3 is CASSGSGYEQFF. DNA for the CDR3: TGTGCCAGCAGCGGGAGCGGCTATGAGCAGTTCTTC. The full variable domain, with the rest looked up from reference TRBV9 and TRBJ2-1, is DSGVTQTPKHLITATGQRVTLRCSPRSGDLSVYWYQQSLDQGLQFLIQYYNGEERAKGNILERFSAQQFPDLHSELNLSSLELGDSALYFCASSGSGYEQFFGPGTRLTVL.

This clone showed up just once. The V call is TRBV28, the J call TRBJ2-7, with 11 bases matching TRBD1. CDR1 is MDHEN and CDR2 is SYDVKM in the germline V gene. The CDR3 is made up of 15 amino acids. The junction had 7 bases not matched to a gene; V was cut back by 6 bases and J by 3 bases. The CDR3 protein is CASSRTGTGGYEQYF. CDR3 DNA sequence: TGTGCCAGCAGCCGCACCGGGACAGGGGGCTACGAGCAGTACTTC.

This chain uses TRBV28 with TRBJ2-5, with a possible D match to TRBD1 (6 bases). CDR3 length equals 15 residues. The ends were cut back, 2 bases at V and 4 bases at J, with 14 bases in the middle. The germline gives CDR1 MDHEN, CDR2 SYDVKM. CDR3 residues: CASSLRLGAGETQYF. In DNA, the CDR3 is TGTGCCAGCAGTTTAAGGTTGGGGGCTGGAGAGACCCAGTACTTC. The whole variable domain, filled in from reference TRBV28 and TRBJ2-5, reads DVKVTQSSRYLVKRTGEKVFLECVQDMDHENMFWYRQDPGLGLRLIYFSYDVKMKEKGDIPEGYSVSREKKERFSLILESASTNQTSMYLCASSLRLGAGETQYFGPGTRLLVL.

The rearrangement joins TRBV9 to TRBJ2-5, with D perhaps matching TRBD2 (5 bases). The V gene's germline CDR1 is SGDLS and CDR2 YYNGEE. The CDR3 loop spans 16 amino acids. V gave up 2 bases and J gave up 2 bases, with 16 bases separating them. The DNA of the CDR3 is TGTGCCAGCAGCGTCGGCAGGAGGACCCTTCAAGAGACCCAGTACTTC. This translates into CASSVGRRTLQETQYF.

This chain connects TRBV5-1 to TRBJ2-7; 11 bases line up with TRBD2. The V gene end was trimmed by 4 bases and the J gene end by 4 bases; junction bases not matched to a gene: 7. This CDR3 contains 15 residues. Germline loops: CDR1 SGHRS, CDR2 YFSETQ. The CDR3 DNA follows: TGCGCCAGCAGCCCCACTAGCGGGAGTGTGTACGAGCAGTACTTC. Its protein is CASSPTSGSVYEQYF.

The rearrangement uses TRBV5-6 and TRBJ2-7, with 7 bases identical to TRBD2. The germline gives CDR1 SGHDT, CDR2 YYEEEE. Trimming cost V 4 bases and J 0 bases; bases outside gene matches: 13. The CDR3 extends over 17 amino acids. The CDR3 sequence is CASSVSGGYSSSYEQYF. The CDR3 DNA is TGTGCCAGCAGCGTCTCGGGGGGATACAGTAGCTCCTACGAGCAGTACTTC.

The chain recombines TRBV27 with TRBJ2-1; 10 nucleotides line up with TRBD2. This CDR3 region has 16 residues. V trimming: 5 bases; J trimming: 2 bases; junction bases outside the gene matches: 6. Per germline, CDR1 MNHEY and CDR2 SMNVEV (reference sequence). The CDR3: CASSPWTSGTYNEQFF. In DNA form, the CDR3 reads TGTGCCAGCAGTCCCTGGACTAGCGGCACCTACAATGAGCAGTTCTTC.

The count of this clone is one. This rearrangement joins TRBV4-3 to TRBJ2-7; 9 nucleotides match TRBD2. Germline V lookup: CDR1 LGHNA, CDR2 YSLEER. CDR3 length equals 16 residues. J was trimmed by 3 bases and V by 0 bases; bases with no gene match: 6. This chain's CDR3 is CASSQDRASGNYEQYF. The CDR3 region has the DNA TGCGCCAGCAGCCAAGATCGGGCTAGCGGGAACTACGAGCAGTACTTC.

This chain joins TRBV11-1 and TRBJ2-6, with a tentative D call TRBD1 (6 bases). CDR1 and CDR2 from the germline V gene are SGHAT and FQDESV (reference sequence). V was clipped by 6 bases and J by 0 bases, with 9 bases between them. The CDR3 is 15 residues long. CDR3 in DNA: TGTGCCAGCAGATACAGGGACTCTGGGGCCAACGTCCTGACTTTC. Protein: CASRYRDSGANVLTF.

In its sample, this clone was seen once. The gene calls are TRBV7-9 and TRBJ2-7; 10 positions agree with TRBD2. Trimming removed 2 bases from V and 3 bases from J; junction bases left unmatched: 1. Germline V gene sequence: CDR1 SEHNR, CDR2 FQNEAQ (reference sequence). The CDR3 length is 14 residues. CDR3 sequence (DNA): TGTGCCAGCAGCTTAAGGACTAGCGGCTACGAGCAGTACTTC. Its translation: CASSLRTSGYEQYF.

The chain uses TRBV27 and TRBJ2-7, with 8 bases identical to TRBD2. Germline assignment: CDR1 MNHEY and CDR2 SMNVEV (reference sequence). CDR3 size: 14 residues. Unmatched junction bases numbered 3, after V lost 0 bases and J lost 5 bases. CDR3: CASSLSSGSNEQYF. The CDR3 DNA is TGTGCCAGCAGTTTATCAAGCGGGAGTAACGAGCAGTACTTC.

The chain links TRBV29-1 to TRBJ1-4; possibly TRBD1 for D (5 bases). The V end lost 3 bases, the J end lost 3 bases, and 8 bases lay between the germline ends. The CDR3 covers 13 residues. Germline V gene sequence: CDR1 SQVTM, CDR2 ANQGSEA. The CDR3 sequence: CSVEGRANEKLFF. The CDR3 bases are TGCAGCGTTGAGGGCAGGGCTAATGAAAAACTGTTTTTT.

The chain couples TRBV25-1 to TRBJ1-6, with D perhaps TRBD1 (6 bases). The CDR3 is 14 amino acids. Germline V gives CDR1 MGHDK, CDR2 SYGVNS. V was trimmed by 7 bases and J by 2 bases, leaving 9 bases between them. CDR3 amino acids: CASKRTAYNSPLHF. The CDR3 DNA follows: TGTGCCAGCAAACGGACAGCCTATAATTCACCCCTCCACTTT. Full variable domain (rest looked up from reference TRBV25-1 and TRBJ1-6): EADIYQTPRYLVIGTGKKITLECSQTMGHDKMYWYQQDPGMELHLIHYSYGVNSTEKGDLSSESTVSRIRTEHFPLTLESARPSHTSQYLCASKRTAYNSPLHFGNGTRLTVT.

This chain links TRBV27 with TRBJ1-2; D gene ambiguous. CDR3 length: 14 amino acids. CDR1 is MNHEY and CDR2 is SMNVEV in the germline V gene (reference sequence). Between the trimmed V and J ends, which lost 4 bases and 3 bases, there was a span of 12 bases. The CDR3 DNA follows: TGTGCCAGCAGTTACGGGCGGGCCCACTATGGCTACACCTTC. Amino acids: CASSYGRAHYGYTF.

The CDR3 reads CASSLRTSHEQYF. Here the CDR3 DNA reads TGCGCCAGCAGCCTTAGGACTAGCCACGAGCAGTACTTC. This chain links TRBV4-3 with TRBJ2-7, with 8 bases matching TRBD2. From germline, CDR1 is LGHNA and CDR2 YSLEER. J lost 5 bases, V lost 4 bases, and 4 bases had no gene match. The CDR3 is 13 amino acids.

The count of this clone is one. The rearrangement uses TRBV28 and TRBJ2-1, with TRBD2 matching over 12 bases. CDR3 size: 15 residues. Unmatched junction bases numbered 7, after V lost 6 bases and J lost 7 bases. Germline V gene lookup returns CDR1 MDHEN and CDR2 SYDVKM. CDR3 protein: CASSLLAGGQNEQFF. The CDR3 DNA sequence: TGTGCCAGCAGCCTCCTAGCGGGAGGGCAAAATGAGCAGTTCTTC.

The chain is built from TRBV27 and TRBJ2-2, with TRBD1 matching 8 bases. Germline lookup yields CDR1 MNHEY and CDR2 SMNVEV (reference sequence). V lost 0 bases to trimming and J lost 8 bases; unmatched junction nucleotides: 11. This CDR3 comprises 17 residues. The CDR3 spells CASSLSLGQEVPGELFF. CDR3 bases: TGTGCCAGCAGTTTATCGTTGGGACAGGAGGTTCCGGGGGAGCTGTTTTTT.

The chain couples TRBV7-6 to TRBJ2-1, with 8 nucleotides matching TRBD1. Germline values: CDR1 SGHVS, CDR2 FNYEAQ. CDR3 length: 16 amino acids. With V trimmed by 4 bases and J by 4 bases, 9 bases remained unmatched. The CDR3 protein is CASSWGEDRVYNEQFF. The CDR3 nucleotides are TGTGCCAGCAGCTGGGGTGAGGACAGGGTATACAATGAGCAGTTCTTC.